What follows are 13 T cell receptor beta chains derived from one specimen sequenced in a study of memory CD4+ T cells and cytomegalovirus serostatus. The assay was immunoSEQ multiplex PCR, and TCRdb's table has in-frame clones only and misses some. The top ten clones hold under 1% of a sample with tens of thousands of clones, around 78% of them seen once. The sort gate was single viable CD3+CD4+CD8-CD45RO+ cells for memory CD4+ T cells. Sequencing was done on a sample of memory CD4+ T cells from blood. Receptors were obtained from an adult in good health and CMV-seronegative.

CDR3 nucleotides: TGTGCCTGGAGTTCCTCGACAGGGAACTACTATAGCAATCAGCCCCAGCATTTT. Its translation is CAWSSSTGNYYSNQPQHF. This chain connects TRBV30 to TRBJ1-5, with 7 bases fitting TRBD1. V gave up 2 bases and J gave up 0 bases; unmatched junction bases: 13. This CDR3 has 18 amino acids. Germline CDR1 GTSNPN, CDR2 SVGIG (reference sequence).

A single count supports this clone. This chain uses TRBV27 with TRBJ2-3, with D perhaps matching TRBD2 (5 bases). This CDR3 is 13 amino acids long. The ends were cut back, 3 bases at V and 5 bases at J, with 9 bases in the middle. Per the germline V gene, CDR1 is MNHEY and CDR2 is SMNVEV (reference sequence). CDR3 sequence reads: CASSLLALDTQYF. The CDR3, as DNA: TGTGCCAGCAGTTTGCTAGCCCTAGATACGCAGTATTTT.

This chain uses TRBV5-4 with TRBJ2-3; TRBD2 agrees at 8 bases. The CDR3 runs 17 residues. The germline V gene encodes CDR1 SGHNT and CDR2 YYREEE (reference sequence). V trimming: 3 bases; J trimming: 0 bases; junction bases outside the gene matches: 9. The CDR3 DNA reads as TGTGCCAGCAGCTCCCGGATAGCGGGGTCTAGCACAGATACGCAGTATTTT. It encodes CASSSRIAGSSTDTQYF.

V usage is TRBV5-6 and J usage is TRBJ1-2, with D perhaps TRBD1 (5 bases). The germline CDR1 and CDR2 sequences are SGHDT and YYEEEE. The CDR3 consists of 12 residues. The germline V and J ends were trimmed by 3 bases and 8 bases, with 11 bases remaining between them. DNA of the CDR3: TGTGCCAGCAGCTGGGGCGGGGACGGCTACACCTTC. This translates into CASSWGGDGYTF.

The chain links TRBV2 to TRBJ1-5, with D possibly being TRBD1 (5 bases). The V and J ends lost 4 bases and 1 base respectively, with 11 bases between them. The CDR3 sequence is 15 residues long. Germline assignment: CDR1 SNHLY and CDR2 FYNNEI. DNA of the CDR3: TGTGCCAGCAGTGCCGGGACTGAGAGCAATCAGCCCCAGCATTTT. As protein: CASSAGTESNQPQHF.

This sequence joins TRBV21-1 and TRBJ1-1. TRBV21-1 is annotated as a pseudogene. The length of the CDR3 is 17 residues. CDR3 coding DNA: TGTGCCAGCAGCAAAGGGCGGGGTGGCCCCATGAACACTGAAGCTTTCTTT. It encodes CASSKGRGGPMNTEAFF.

The chain uses TRBV27 and TRBJ2-2, with 9 bases aligning to TRBD2. The junction had 13 bases not matched to a gene; V was cut back by 10 bases and J by 1 base. Germline V gene sequence: CDR1 MNHEY, CDR2 SMNVEV (reference sequence). This CDR3 comprises 17 residues. CDR3 residues: CATIRSGGLVNTGELFF. The CDR3 bases are TGTGCCACCATTCGTAGCGGGGGACTAGTGAACACCGGGGAGCTGTTTTTT.

This rearrangement joins TRBV7-2 to TRBJ2-7, with a weak D call TRBD2 (5 bases). Germline CDR1 reads SGHTA; CDR2 reads FQGNSA. Trimming left V 4 bases short and J 2 bases short, with 6 bases between. The CDR3 runs 12 residues. CDR3 DNA: TGTGCCAGCAGCTCCGGGACCTACGAGCAGTACTTC. Its protein is CASSSGTYEQYF.

The chain combines TRBV29-1 with TRBJ2-1, with 7 bases fitting TRBD1. There are 15 residues in the CDR3. Trimming at V came to 3 bases and at J to 0 bases, leaving 5 bases not matched to a gene. Germline-derived CDR1 and CDR2 are SQVTM and ANQGSEA. In DNA, the CDR3 is TGCAGCGTTGATAACCCAGGGGGCTCCTACAATGAGCAGTTCTTC. This codes for CSVDNPGGSYNEQFF.

The rearrangement links TRBV10-3 to TRBJ1-5; 9 nucleotides match TRBD1. The V and J ends lost 6 bases and 6 bases, in that order; junction bases with no gene match: 6. The CDR3 is made up of 14 amino acids. CDR1 is ENHRY, CDR2 SYGVKD, per germline. The CDR3 DNA follows: TGTGCCATCAGGGGCGACAGGGGGGCTCAGCCCCAGCATTTT. Its translation is CAIRGDRGAQPQHF.

V and J are TRBV5-1 and TRBJ2-2; 8 positions match TRBD1. The CDR3 has 16 residues. The V and J ends lost 4 bases and 4 bases, in that order; junction bases with no gene match: 9. Germline lookup yields CDR1 SGHRS and CDR2 YFSETQ. The CDR3 loop reads CASSRGQGEGTGELFF. CDR3 coding DNA: TGCGCCAGCAGCCGTGGACAGGGCGAGGGCACCGGGGAGCTGTTTTTT.

The chain links TRBV10-3 to TRBJ1-1, with TRBD1 matching over 8 bases. V shed 4 bases, J shed 0 bases, and the junction held 1 base outside the gene matches. There are 14 residues in the CDR3. Looked up from germline, CDR1 is ENHRY and CDR2 is SYGVKD. CDR3 protein: CAISGDRLNTEAFF. The CDR3 coding sequence is TGTGCCATCAGTGGGGACAGGTTGAACACTGAAGCTTTCTTT.

The rearrangement links TRBV7-8 to TRBJ1-6, with D possibly TRBD1 on 5 matching bases. Germline V gene lookup returns CDR1 SGHVS and CDR2 FQNEAQ. The V end lost 3 bases, the J end lost 7 bases, and 13 bases lay between the germline ends. This CDR3 spans 15 amino acids. DNA for the CDR3: TGTGCCAGCAGCTTGATTTTGGGACCCAATTCACCCCTCCACTTT. This sequence encodes CASSLILGPNSPLHF.